The source of this TCR beta chain is a study of T cells in Graves' hyperthyroidism and ophthalmopathy. CDR1 SGHTA and CDR2 FQGNSA come from the germline V gene. V was pared by 6 bases and J by 5 bases, with 7 bases of the junction left unmatched. This CDR3 comprises 15 residues. This clonotype was seen many times. RNA transcripts served as the template for amplifying TCR beta CDR3 regions. Researchers ran a first-round RT-PCR on the TCR CDR3 using the HTBI primer set. TCRdb independently ran MiXCR on the multiplex PCR reads; one entry per CDR3 protein. The data contain around 690,000 distinct CDR3 sequences, approximately 15% of them singletons.

The sequenced material came from blood. The rearrangement joins TRBV7-2 to TRBJ2-1; TRBD2 matches at 10 bases. The receptor's source is a man in his fifties with Graves' hyperthyroidism. The CDR3 loop reads CASRGSGGSHNEQFF. The CDR3 DNA follows: TGTGCCAGCAGGGGTAGCGGGGGGTCACACAATGAGCAGTTCTTC.